These 14 T cell receptor beta chains originate from one sample sequenced in a study of memory CD8 T cells in hepatitis C reinfection. The time point was: pre-reinfection, 55 to 20 weeks before reinfection detection. The sorted cells went straight to TCR sequencing with no prior in vitro expansion. The protocol was immunoSEQ multiplex PCR, while the TCRdb copy is restricted to in-frame clones and leaves out a portion. The data hold just over 50,000 clones, with under 90% observed a single time. Sequences were obtained from naive CD8+ T cells sorted from blood. The receptors originated from a man younger than 30 with hepatitis C virus infection.

This clone was detected once. The chain has TRBV2 and TRBJ2-3, with D uncertain. The CDR3 consists of 13 residues. Trimming pared 5 bases from V and 3 bases from J, leaving 9 bases between. Germline V CDR1 and CDR2: SNHLY, FYNNEI. CDR3 DNA: TGTGCCAGCAGTACGGAGCCGACAGATACGCAGTATTTT. Protein sequence: CASSTEPTDTQYF.

J is TRBJ2-5 and V is TRBV4-2; tentatively, D is TRBD2 (5 bases). Germline V lookup: CDR1 LGHNA, CDR2 YNFKEQ. CDR3 length: 14 amino acids. V dropped 2 bases and J dropped 1 base, with 8 bases sitting between them. Written as DNA, the CDR3 is TGTGCCAGCAGCCAACCTCGGGGCCAAGAGACCCAGTACTTC. It yields the protein CASSQPRGQETQYF.

This chain uses TRBV7-8 with TRBJ1-5, with a tentative D call TRBD1 (6 bases). In germline, CDR1 is SGHVS, CDR2 FQNEAQ. The V end was cut by 1 base, the J end by 3 bases, with 16 bases between. This CDR3 spans 17 amino acids. In DNA form, the CDR3 reads TGTGCCAGCAGCTTAGGGACCGGACAGCTATCCAATCAGCCCCAGCATTTT. As protein: CASSLGTGQLSNQPQHF.

This rearrangement joins TRBV4-2 to TRBJ2-1; 12 nucleotides align to TRBD2. This CDR3 contains 15 residues. V shed 5 bases and J 8 bases; nucleotides not matched to a gene: 7. CDR1 is LGHNA, CDR2 YNFKEQ, per germline. The CDR3 nucleotides read TGTGCCAGCAGCGCCCGGACTAGCGGGGACCATGAGCAGTTCTTC. This sequence encodes CASSARTSGDHEQFF.

This rearrangement joins TRBV28 to TRBJ2-5; 12 nucleotides line up with TRBD2. The length of the CDR3 is 17 residues. J was trimmed by 5 bases and V by 8 bases; bases with no gene match: 15. In germline, CDR1 is MDHEN, CDR2 SYDVKM. The DNA for the CDR3 is TGTGCCAGCCAGGCGGGACTAGCGGGCCTCGGAGGGGAGACCCAGTACTTC. Its translation is CASQAGLAGLGGETQYF.

This chain links TRBV10-3 with TRBJ2-2, with 8 bases lining up with TRBD1. CDR1 and CDR2 (germline): ENHRY, SYGVKD. The CDR3 runs 15 residues. J gave up 7 bases and V 2 bases, and 6 bases lay outside the gene matches. The CDR3 sequence: CAISETDRGGGELFF. CDR3 DNA: TGTGCCATCAGTGAGACCGACAGGGGAGGCGGGGAGCTGTTTTTT.

The chain employs TRBV6-1 and TRBJ1-1; 11 nucleotides agree with TRBD1. This CDR3 comprises 15 residues. The germline CDR1 and CDR2 sequences are MNHNS and SASEGT. The junction had 3 bases not matched to a gene; V was cut back by 2 bases and J by 4 bases. CDR3 nucleotides: TGTGCCAGCAGTGAATGGGGGACAGGGGGCACTGAAGCTTTCTTT. Residues: CASSEWGTGGTEAFF.

As DNA, the CDR3 is TGTGCCAGCAGTTTATCGGGGGCCTCCGGGGAGCTGTTTTTT. Translation gives CASSLSGASGELFF. The chain combines TRBV27 with TRBJ2-2; maybe TRBD1 (6 bases). The CDR3 has 14 amino acids. Trimming shortened V by 0 bases and J by 6 bases, and 8 bases separated the two germline ends. Germline loops: CDR1 MNHEY, CDR2 SMNVEV (reference sequence).

The chain employs TRBV7-9 and TRBJ2-1; D might be TRBD2 (6 bases). The CDR3 is 12 amino acids. V shed 3 bases and J shed 10 bases, with 10 bases lying between them. Germline CDR1 and CDR2: SEHNR and FQNEAQ (reference sequence). The CDR3 sequence: CASSFPGLEQFF. DNA for the CDR3: TGTGCCAGCAGCTTCCCGGGACTGGAGCAGTTCTTC.

This clone turned up a few times. The chain joins TRBV9 to TRBJ2-7; possibly TRBD2 for D (5 bases). Germline assignment: CDR1 SGDLS and CDR2 YYNGEE. This CDR3 is built from 14 residues. The germline V and J ends were trimmed by 0 bases and 0 bases, with 7 bases remaining between them. Here the CDR3 DNA reads TGTGCCAGCAGCGTAGTGGGGAGCTCCTACGAGCAGTACTTC. Translation gives CASSVVGSSYEQYF.

J is TRBJ1-1 and V is TRBV27; D not certain. The CDR3 is 14 amino acids. Germline V gene data show CDR1 as MNHEY and CDR2 as SMNVEV (reference sequence). V was clipped by 1 base and J by 1 base, with 7 bases between them. The CDR3 loop reads CASSLWSGNTEAFF. CDR3 nucleotides: TGTGCCAGCAGTTTATGGTCGGGGAACACTGAAGCTTTCTTT.

The J gene is TRBJ2-1, the V gene TRBV18, with D unresolved. CDR3 length: 14 residues. CDR1 is KGHSH and CDR2 is LQKENI in the germline V gene. V gave up 6 bases and J gave up 4 bases, with 13 bases separating them. CDR3 in amino acids: CASSPPTRYNEQFF. The CDR3, as DNA: TGTGCCAGCTCCCCCCCTACTCGATACAATGAGCAGTTCTTC.

The CDR3 here is CASRPTSGGLSYNEQFF. CDR3 nucleotides: TGTGCCAGCAGGCCAACTAGCGGGGGGCTCTCCTACAATGAGCAGTTCTTC. V is TRBV28 and J is TRBJ2-1; 12 bases agree with TRBD2. V was pared by 6 bases and J by 0 bases, with 6 bases of the junction left unmatched. The germline CDR1 and CDR2 sequences are MDHEN and SYDVKM. The CDR3 runs 17 residues.

The chain carries TRBV27 and TRBJ2-5; D is possibly TRBD1 (5 bases). The CDR3 extends over 16 amino acids. Trimming pared 6 bases from V and 3 bases from J, leaving 20 bases between. CDR1 MNHEY and CDR2 SMNVEV come from the germline V gene (reference sequence). The CDR3 loop is CASSPHVGAIKETQYF. The CDR3 region has the DNA TGTGCCAGCAGCCCACACGTAGGGGCTATTAAAGAGACCCAGTACTTC.